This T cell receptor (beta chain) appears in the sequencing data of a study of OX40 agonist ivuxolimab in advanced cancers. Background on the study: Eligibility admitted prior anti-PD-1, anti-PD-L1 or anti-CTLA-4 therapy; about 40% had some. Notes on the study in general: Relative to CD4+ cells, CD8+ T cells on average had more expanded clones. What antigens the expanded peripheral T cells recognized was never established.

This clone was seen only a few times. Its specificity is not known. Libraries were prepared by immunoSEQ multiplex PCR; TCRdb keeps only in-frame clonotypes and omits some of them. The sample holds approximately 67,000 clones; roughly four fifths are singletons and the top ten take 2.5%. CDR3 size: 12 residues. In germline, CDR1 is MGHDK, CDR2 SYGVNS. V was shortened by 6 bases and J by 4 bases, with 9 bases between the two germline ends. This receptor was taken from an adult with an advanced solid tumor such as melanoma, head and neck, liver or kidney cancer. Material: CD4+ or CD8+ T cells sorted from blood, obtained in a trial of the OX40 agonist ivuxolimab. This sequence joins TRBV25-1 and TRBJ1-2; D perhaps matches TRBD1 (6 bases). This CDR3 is CASRGGGYGYTF. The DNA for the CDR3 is TGTGCCAGCAGGGGAGGGGGCTATGGCTACACCTTC.